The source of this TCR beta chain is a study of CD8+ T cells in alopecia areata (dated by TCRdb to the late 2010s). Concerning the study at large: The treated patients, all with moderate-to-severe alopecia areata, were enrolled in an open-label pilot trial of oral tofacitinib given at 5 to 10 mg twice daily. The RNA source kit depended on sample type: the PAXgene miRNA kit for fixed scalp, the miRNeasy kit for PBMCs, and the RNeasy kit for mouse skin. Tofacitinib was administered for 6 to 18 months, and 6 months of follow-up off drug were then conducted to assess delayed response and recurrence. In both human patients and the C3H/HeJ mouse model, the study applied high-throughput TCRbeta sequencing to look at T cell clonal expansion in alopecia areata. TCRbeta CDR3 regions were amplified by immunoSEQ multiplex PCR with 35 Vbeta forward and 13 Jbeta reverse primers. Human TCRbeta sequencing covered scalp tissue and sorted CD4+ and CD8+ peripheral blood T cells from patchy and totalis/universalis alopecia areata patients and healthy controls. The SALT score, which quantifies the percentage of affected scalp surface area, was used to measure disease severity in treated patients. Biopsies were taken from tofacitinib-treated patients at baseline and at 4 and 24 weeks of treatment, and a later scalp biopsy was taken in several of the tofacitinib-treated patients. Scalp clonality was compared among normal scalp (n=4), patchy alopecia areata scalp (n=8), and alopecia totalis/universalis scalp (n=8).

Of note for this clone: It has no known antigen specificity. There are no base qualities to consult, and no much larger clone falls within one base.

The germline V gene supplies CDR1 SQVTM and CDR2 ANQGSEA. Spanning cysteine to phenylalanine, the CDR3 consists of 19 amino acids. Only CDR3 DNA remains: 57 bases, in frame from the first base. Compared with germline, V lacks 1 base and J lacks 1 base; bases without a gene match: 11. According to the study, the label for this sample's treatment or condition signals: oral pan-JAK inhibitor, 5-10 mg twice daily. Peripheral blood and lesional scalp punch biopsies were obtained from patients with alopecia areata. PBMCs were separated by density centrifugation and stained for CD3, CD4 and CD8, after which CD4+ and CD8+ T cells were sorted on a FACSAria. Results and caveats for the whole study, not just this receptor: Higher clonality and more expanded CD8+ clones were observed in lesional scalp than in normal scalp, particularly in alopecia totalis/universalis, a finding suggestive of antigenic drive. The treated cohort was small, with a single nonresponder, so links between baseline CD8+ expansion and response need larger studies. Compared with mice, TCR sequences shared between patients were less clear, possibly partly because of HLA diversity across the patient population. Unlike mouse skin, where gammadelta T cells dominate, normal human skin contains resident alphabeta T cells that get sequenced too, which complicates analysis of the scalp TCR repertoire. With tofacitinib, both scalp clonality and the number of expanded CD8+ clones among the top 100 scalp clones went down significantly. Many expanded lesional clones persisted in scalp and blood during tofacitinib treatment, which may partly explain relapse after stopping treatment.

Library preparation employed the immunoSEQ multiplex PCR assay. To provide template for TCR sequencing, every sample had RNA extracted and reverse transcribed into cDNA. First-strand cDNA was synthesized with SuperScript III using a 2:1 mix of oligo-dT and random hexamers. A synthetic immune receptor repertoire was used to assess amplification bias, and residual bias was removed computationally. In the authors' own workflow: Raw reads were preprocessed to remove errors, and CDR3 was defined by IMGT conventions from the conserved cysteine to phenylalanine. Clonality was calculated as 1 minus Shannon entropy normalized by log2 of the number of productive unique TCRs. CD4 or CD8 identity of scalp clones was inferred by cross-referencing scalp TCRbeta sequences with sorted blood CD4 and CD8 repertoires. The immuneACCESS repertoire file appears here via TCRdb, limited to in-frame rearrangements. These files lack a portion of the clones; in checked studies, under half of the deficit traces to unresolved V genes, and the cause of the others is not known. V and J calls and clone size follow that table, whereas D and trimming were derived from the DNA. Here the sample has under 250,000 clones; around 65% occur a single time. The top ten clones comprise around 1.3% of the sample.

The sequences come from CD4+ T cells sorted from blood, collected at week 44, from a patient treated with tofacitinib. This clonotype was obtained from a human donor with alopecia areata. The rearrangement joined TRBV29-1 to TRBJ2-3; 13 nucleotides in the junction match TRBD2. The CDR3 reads CSVEGLAGGPGRGTDTQYF. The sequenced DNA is TGCAGCGTTGAAGGACTAGCGGGGGGACCCGGTCGAGGCACAGATACGCAGTATTTT.